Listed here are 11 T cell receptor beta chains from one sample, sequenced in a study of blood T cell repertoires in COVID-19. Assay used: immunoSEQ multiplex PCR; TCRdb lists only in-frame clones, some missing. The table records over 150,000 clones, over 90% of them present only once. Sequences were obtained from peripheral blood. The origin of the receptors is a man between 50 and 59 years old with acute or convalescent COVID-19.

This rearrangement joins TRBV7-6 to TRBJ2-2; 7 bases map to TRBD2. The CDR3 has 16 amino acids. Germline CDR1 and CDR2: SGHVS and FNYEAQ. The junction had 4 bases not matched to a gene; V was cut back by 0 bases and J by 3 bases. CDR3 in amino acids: CASSLAAGAYTGELFF. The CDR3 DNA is TGTGCCAGCAGCTTAGCGGCGGGAGCGTACACCGGGGAGCTGTTTTTT.

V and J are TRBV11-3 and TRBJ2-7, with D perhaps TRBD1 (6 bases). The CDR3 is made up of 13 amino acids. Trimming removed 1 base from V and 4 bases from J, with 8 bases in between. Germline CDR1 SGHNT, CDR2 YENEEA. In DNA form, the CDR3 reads TGTGCCAGCAGCTTAGGAAGGGGGTACGAGCAGTACTTC. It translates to CASSLGRGYEQYF.

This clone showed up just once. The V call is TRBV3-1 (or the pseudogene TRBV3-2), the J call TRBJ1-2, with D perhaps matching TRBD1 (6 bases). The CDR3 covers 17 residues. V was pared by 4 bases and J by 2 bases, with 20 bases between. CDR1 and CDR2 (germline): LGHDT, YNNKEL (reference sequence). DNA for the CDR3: TGTGCCAGCAGCCGCTCAGGTGGCGGGGGACAAAACTATGGCTACACCTTC. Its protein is CASSRSGGGGQNYGYTF.

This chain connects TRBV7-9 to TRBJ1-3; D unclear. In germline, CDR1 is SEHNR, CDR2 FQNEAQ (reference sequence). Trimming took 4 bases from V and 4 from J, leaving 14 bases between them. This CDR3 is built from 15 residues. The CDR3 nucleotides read TGTGCCAGCAGCTCGTCTGTTGTCCCGGGAAACACCATATATTTT. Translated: CASSSSVVPGNTIYF.

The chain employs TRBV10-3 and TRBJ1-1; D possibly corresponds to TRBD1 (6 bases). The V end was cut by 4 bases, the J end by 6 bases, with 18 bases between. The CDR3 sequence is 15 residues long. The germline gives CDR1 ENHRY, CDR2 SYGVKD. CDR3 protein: CAISAGQTGSPEAFF. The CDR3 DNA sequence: TGTGCCATCAGTGCCGGACAGACAGGCAGCCCTGAAGCTTTCTTT.

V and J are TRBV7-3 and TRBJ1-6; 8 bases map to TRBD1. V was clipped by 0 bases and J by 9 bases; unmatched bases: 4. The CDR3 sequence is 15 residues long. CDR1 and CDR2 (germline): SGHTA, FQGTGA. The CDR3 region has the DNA TGTGCCAGCAGCTTAACTGGACAGGGTGGTTCACCCCTCCACTTT. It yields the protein CASSLTGQGGSPLHF.

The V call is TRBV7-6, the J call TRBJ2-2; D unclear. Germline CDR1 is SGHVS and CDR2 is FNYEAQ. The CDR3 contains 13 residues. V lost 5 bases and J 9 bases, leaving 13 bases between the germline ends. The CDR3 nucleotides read TGTGCCAGCAGCATCTCCAGAAGTAGGGAGCTGTTTTTT. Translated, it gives CASSISRSRELFF. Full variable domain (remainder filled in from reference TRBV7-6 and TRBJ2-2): GAGVSQSPRYKVTKRGQDVALRCDPISGHVSLYWYRQALGQGPEFLTYFNYEAQQDKSGLPNDRFSAERPEGSISTLTIQRTEQRDSAMYRCASSISRSRELFFGEGSRLTVL.

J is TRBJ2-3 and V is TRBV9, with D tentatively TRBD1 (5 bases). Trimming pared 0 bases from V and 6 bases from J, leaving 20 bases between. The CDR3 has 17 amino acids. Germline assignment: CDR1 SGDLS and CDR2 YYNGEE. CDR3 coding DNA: TGTGCCAGCAGCGTAGGGGGAACATCCCTTCAGGGCGATACGCAGTATTTT. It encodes CASSVGGTSLQGDTQYF.

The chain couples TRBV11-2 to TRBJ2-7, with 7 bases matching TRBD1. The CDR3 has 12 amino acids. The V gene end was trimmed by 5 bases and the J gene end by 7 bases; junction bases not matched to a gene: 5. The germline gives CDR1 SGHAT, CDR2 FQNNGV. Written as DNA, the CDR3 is TGTGCCAGCAGCCATCCAGGGGGTGAGCAGTACGTC. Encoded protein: CASSHPGGEQYV.

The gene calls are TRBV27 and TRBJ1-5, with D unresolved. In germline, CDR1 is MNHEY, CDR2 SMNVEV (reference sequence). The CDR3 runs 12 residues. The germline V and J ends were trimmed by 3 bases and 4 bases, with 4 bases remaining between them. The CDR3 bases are TGTGCCAGCAGTTTCCATAATCAGCCCCAGCATTTT. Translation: CASSFHNQPQHF.

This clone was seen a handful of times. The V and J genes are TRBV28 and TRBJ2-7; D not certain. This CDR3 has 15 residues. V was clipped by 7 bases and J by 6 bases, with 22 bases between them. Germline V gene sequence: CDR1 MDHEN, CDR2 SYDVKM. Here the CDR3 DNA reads TGTGCCAGCATCCCCCATGGGCCCGAGAAGGCCGAGCAGTACTTC. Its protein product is CASIPHGPEKAEQYF.